Below, 26 T cell receptor beta chains from the same sample are listed, as sequenced in a study of vaccination and CD4 T cells after COVID-19 (dated by TCRdb to 2022 to 2024). Receptor libraries were prepared by PCR. Sequenced using an Illumina iSeq 100. TCR sequencing of DNA from cultured CD4+ T cells used the Oncomine TCR Beta short-read assay at the Johns Hopkins FTIC core. TCRdb reran the public reads through fastp at Q25 and MiXCR, keeping productive beta chains. Rows with one shared CDR3 protein collapse into an entry with the most common genes and DNA. This sample gives about 14,000 distinct CDR3 sequences in total; roughly 45% of them show up just once. The ten largest account for approximately 15% of the sample. The treatment or condition label of this sample denotes: approximately 9-day PBMC culture with coronavirus spike peptide pools or control peptides (ViraFEST assay). These receptors' antigens are unknown.

Sequencing was performed on cultured CD4+ T cells from blood. Receptors were obtained from a human donor with COVID-19.

This clonotype appeared a few times. This chain uses TRBV6-1 with TRBJ2-3, with D possibly being TRBD2 (7 bases). CDR1 is MNHNS and CDR2 is SASEGT in the germline V gene. The CDR3 totals 16 residues. Trimming cost V 5 bases and J 2 bases, with 17 bases left between them. CDR3 residues: CASSQRTAGATDTQYF. CDR3 nucleotides: TGTGCCAGCAGTCAGCGTACGGCGGGGGCCACAGATACGCAGTATTTT.

The gene calls are TRBV7-2 and TRBJ1-1; the D gene is possibly TRBD1 (5 bases). The CDR3 runs 11 residues. V was pared by 4 bases and J by 10 bases, with 10 bases between. Germline-derived CDR1 and CDR2 are SGHTA and FQGNSA. This CDR3 is CASSSLTGAFF. CDR3 nucleotide sequence: TGTGCCAGCAGCTCGCTCACAGGAGCTTTCTTT. The complete variable domain, with remaining parts taken from reference TRBV7-2 and TRBJ1-1, reads GAGVSQSPSNKVTEKGKDVELRCDPISGHTALYWYRQSLGQGLEFLIYFQGNSAPDKSGLPSDRFSAERTGGSVSTLTIQRTQQEDSAVYLCASSSLTGAFFGQGTRLTVV.

The V and J genes are TRBV19 and TRBJ1-5, with a tentative D call TRBD1 (5 bases). The V end lost 4 bases, the J end lost 11 bases, and 21 bases lay between the germline ends. Germline CDR1 is LNHDA and CDR2 is SQIVND (reference sequence). This CDR3 comprises 15 residues. CDR3 DNA: TGTGCCAGTAGTAGATCACAGGACGCCCCAGGGACCCAGCATTTT. The encoded protein is CASSRSQDAPGTQHF.

The CDR3, as DNA: TGCAGTGCTAAACGGAGGTTAACTAATGAAAAACTGTTTTTT. This sequence encodes CSAKRRLTNEKLFF. This sequence joins TRBV20-1 and TRBJ1-4; D uncertain. The V gene lost 4 bases and the J gene lost 1 base, with 10 bases spanning the gap. The CDR3 sequence is 14 residues long. The germline CDR1 and CDR2 sequences are DFQATT and SNEGSKA (reference sequence).

This clonotype was picked up a small number of times. CDR3 nucleotide sequence: TGTGCCAGCAAAACTCGGGATAGCTATGGCTACACCTTC. It translates to CASKTRDSYGYTF. The chain couples TRBV2 to TRBJ1-2; D is uncertain. The CDR3 has 13 residues. Trimming cost V 7 bases and J 4 bases, with 13 bases left between them. The V gene's germline CDR1 is SNHLY and CDR2 FYNNEI. The full variable domain, completed using reference TRBV2 and TRBJ1-2, is EPEVTQTPSHQVTQMGQEVILRCVPISNHLYFYWYRQILGQKVEFLVSFYNNEISEKSEIFDDQFSVERPDGSNFTLKIRSTKLEDSAMYFCASKTRDSYGYTFGSGTRLTVV.

The chain couples TRBV29-1 to TRBJ1-2; D remains ambiguous. CDR3 size: 12 residues. Trimming removed 2 bases from V and 7 bases from J, with 11 bases in between. Germline V CDR1 and CDR2: SQVTM, ANQGSEA. CDR3 sequence (DNA): TGCAGCGTTGAACTAGGGTCGGGTGGCTACACCTTC. Amino acid sequence: CSVELGSGGYTF. The entire variable domain, with the rest obtained from reference TRBV29-1 and TRBJ1-2, is as follows: SAVISQKPSRDICQRGTSLTIQCQVDSQVTMMFWYRQQPGQSLTLIATANQGSEATYESGFVIDKFPISRPNLTFSTLTVSNMSPEDSSIYLCSVELGSGGYTFGSGTRLTVV.

V is TRBV6-1 and J is TRBJ1-2, with a possible D match to TRBD1 (5 bases). Germline CDR1 and CDR2: MNHNS and SASEGT. The CDR3 length is 15 residues. V shed 6 bases and J shed 7 bases, with 21 bases lying between them. The DNA for the CDR3 is TGTGCCAGCAGCCGGACAAGGGCGGGAGTTGGTGGCTACACCTTC. Translating gives CASSRTRAGVGGYTF.

CDR3 loop: CASSLAQRGGFYEQYF. DNA for the CDR3: TGTGCCAGCAGCTTAGCGCAGCGGGGGGGGTTTTACGAGCAGTACTTC. The V call is TRBV11-3, the J call TRBJ2-7, with TRBD2 identical over 10 bases. The trim removed 1 base at V and 4 bases at J, leaving 7 bases unmatched. The CDR3 runs 16 residues. CDR1 is SGHNT and CDR2 is YENEEA in the germline V gene.

The chain employs TRBV25-1 and TRBJ2-3, with TRBD1 matching 7 bases. The CDR3 is 12 amino acids. V trimming: 11 bases; J trimming: 1 base; junction bases outside the gene matches: 3. Germline V gene data show CDR1 as MGHDK and CDR2 as SYGVNS. This chain's CDR3 is CASGQGTDTQYF. CDR3 sequence (DNA): TGTGCCTCAGGACAGGGCACAGATACGCAGTATTTT.

The rearrangement joins TRBV20-1 to TRBJ2-5; D may match TRBD1 or TRBD2 (6 bases each). The CDR3 consists of 16 residues. CDR1 and CDR2 (germline): DFQATT, SNEGSKA (reference sequence). The germline V and J ends were trimmed by 6 bases and 3 bases, with 23 bases remaining between them. For the CDR3, the DNA is TGCAGTGCCAGTCGTGTCGGGGGCCTTTCGGAAGAGACCCAGTACTTC. This sequence encodes CSASRVGGLSEETQYF.

DNA of the CDR3: TGTGCCAGCTCGCTAGCGGGGGGCGGGACCGGGGAGCTGTTTTTT. This gives the protein CASSLAGGGTGELFF. The gene calls are TRBV6-1 and TRBJ2-2; TRBD2 matches at 11 bases. CDR3 length: 15 residues. The trim removed 8 bases at V and 5 bases at J, leaving 7 bases unmatched. Germline V lookup: CDR1 MNHNS, CDR2 SASEGT.

Judged by abundance, this clonotype is medium-sized. The chain combines TRBV28 with TRBJ2-7, with D possibly matching TRBD1 (5 bases). The CDR3 has 17 residues. CDR1 MDHEN and CDR2 SYDVKM come from the germline V gene. V was shortened by 1 base and J by 2 bases, with 18 bases between the two germline ends. CDR3 region: CASSLYSVVRAAYEQYF. The DNA of the CDR3 is TGTGCCAGCAGTTTATACTCGGTGGTCAGGGCGGCCTACGAGCAGTACTTC.

V is TRBV25-1 and J is TRBJ1-3, with D perhaps matching TRBD1 (6 bases). The CDR3 covers 15 residues. V lost 2 bases and J 0 bases, leaving 8 bases between the germline ends. The germline V gene encodes CDR1 MGHDK and CDR2 SYGVNS. The CDR3 coding sequence is TGTGCCAGCAGTGAACCCAGGGGCTCTGGAAACACCATATATTTT. Encoded protein: CASSEPRGSGNTIYF.

This clonotype was counted a few times. The rearrangement joins TRBV4-2 to TRBJ1-2; D is perhaps TRBD1 (6 bases). V lost 3 bases to trimming and J lost 0 bases, with 17 bases between them. Germline V CDR1 and CDR2: LGHNA, YNFKEQ. The CDR3 sequence is 17 residues long. CDR3 DNA sequence: TGTGCCAGCAGCCAGGGGGGGGGCCGCGGCCCTAACTATGGCTACACCTTC. Protein product: CASSQGGGRGPNYGYTF.

This clonotype was seen more than once but under ten times. This chain joins TRBV6-1 and TRBJ1-5; D remains ambiguous. Germline CDR1 and CDR2: MNHNS and SASEGT. CDR3 length: 14 amino acids. V was pared by 6 bases and J by 10 bases, with 19 bases between. The CDR3 spells CASSNSRAISPQHF. The CDR3 nucleotides are TGTGCCAGCAGCAACAGTAGAGCAATCAGCCCCCAGCATTTT.

This clonotype was seen a few times. V is TRBV6-1 and J is TRBJ1-1; D ambiguous. Germline loops: CDR1 MNHNS, CDR2 SASEGT. Trimming took 4 bases from V and 4 from J, leaving 7 bases between them. The length of the CDR3 is 12 residues. This CDR3 is CASSVKVTEAFF. CDR3 coding DNA: TGTGCCAGCAGTGTAAAGGTCACTGAAGCTTTCTTT.

This clonotype was seen a few times. The chain employs TRBV19 and TRBJ1-2; 9 nucleotides align to TRBD1. CDR1 and CDR2 from the germline V gene are LNHDA and SQIVND (reference sequence). Trimming removed 6 bases from V and 3 bases from J; junction bases left unmatched: 2. The CDR3 extends over 13 amino acids. The CDR3 reads CASRRTGDYGYTF. CDR3 nucleotide sequence: TGTGCCAGTAGACGGACAGGGGACTATGGCTACACCTTC.

The V call is TRBV7-9, the J call TRBJ1-1; unclear D gene. CDR3 length: 12 residues. V lost 5 bases, J lost 5 bases, and 9 bases lay in between. CDR1 and CDR2 (germline): SEHNR, FQNEAQ (reference sequence). In DNA form, the CDR3 reads TGTGCCAGCAGCCAGATGTGGACTGAAGCTTTCTTT. Translating gives CASSQMWTEAFF.

The rearrangement joins TRBV7-2 to TRBJ1-3; TRBD1 matches at 7 bases. There are 17 residues in the CDR3. Germline V gene lookup returns CDR1 SGHTA and CDR2 FQGNSA. J lost 1 base, V lost 3 bases, and 9 bases had no gene match. CDR3 loop: CASSLGGQSLSGNTIYF. CDR3 bases: TGTGCCAGCAGCTTGGGGGGACAGAGCCTTTCTGGAAACACCATATATTTT.

The gene calls are TRBV5-8 and TRBJ2-1; 9 nucleotides agree with TRBD1. Germline assignment: CDR1 SGHTS and CDR2 YDEGEE. The junction had 9 bases not matched to a gene; V was cut back by 3 bases and J by 8 bases. CDR3 size: 15 residues. This CDR3 reads CASSSFGTGMDEQFF. The CDR3 nucleotides are TGTGCCAGCAGCTCTTTTGGGACAGGGATGGATGAGCAGTTCTTC. Complete variable domain (other parts from reference TRBV5-8 and TRBJ2-1): EAGVTQSPTHLIKTRGQQATLRCSPISGHTSVYWYQQALGLGLQFLLWYDEGEERNRGNFPPRFSGRQFPNYSSELNVNALELEDSALYLCASSSFGTGMDEQFFGPGTRLTVL.

The V call is TRBV6-1, the J call TRBJ2-3; tentative D call: TRBD1 (6 bases). This CDR3 has 12 residues. V lost 6 bases, J lost 6 bases, and 10 bases lay in between. Germline CDR1 and CDR2: MNHNS and SASEGT. CDR3 region: CASSSDRDTQYF. The DNA of the CDR3 is TGTGCCAGCAGCTCCGACAGGGATACGCAGTATTTT.

This clonotype was seen a handful of times. The chain joins TRBV15 to TRBJ1-2, with a possible D match to TRBD1 (5 bases). This CDR3 has 15 amino acids. The ends were cut back, 4 bases at V and 3 bases at J, with 15 bases in the middle. CDR1 and CDR2 from the germline V gene are LNHNV and YYDKDF (reference sequence). The CDR3 DNA sequence: TGTGCCACCAGCACCCGCGGCGGGGGTTACTATGGCTACACCTTC. As protein: CATSTRGGGYYGYTF.

Worth noting for this clonotype: Relative to the germline gene, one junction end is altered; a read error may explain this. V usage is TRBV6-2 or TRBV6-3 and J usage is TRBJ1-5; 9 bases agree with TRBD1. This CDR3 is built from 15 residues. Germline CDR1 reads MNHEY; CDR2 reads SVGEGT. CDR3 in DNA: TGCGCCAGCAGTTACTCCGGGACAGGGACCGGGCCCCGGCATTTT. It yields the protein CASSYSGTGTGPRHF.

V usage is TRBV5-4 and J usage is TRBJ2-2, with D perhaps matching TRBD2 (5 bases). Germline V gene data show CDR1 as SGHNT and CDR2 as YYREEE (reference sequence). CDR3 size: 16 residues. Between the trimmed V and J ends, which lost 2 bases and 4 bases, there was a span of 15 bases. In DNA, the CDR3 is TGTGCCAGCAGCTTTGTGAGGGCCCGGGGCACCGGGGAGCTGTTTTTT. This gives the protein CASSFVRARGTGELFF. The entire variable domain, with the rest obtained from reference TRBV5-4 and TRBJ2-2, is as follows: ETGVTQSPTHLIKTRGQQVTLRCSSQSGHNTVSWYQQALGQGPQFIFQYYREEENGRGNFPPRFSGLQFPNYSSELNVNALELDDSALYLCASSFVRARGTGELFFGEGSRLTVL.

The J gene is TRBJ1-5, the V gene TRBV10-3, with unresolved D. Trimming shortened V by 1 base and J by 5 bases, and 18 bases separated the two germline ends. Germline loops: CDR1 ENHRY, CDR2 SYGVKD. The CDR3 covers 17 residues. This CDR3 reads CAISEYMGWQADQPQHF. CDR3 sequence (DNA): TGTGCCATCAGTGAGTATATGGGGTGGCAGGCGGATCAGCCCCAGCATTTT.

This clonotype was detected a few times. The chain recombines TRBV20-1 with TRBJ1-5, with a weak D call TRBD1 (5 bases). The ends were cut back, 3 bases at V and 3 bases at J, with 9 bases in the middle. The CDR3 is 13 residues long. Germline V gives CDR1 DFQATT, CDR2 SNEGSKA (reference sequence). CDR3 sequence (DNA): TGCAGTGCTAGTTCAGGGCCCAATCAGCCCCAGCATTTT. Translating gives CSASSGPNQPQHF.